Included here is one T cell receptor (beta chain) sequence, with context. This sample was taken from a study of beta chain features in type 1 diabetes. The CDR3 runs 15 residues. Germline lookup yields CDR1 SGHTA and CDR2 FQGTGA. J gave up 1 base and V 5 bases, and 3 bases lay outside the gene matches. Isolated RNA was reverse transcribed in full, so expressed TCRB transcripts were sequenced. Clones were read by immunoSEQ multiplex PCR, and TCRdb kept only the in-frame ones, dropping some. The sample holds 850,000 to 900,000 clones, around a sixth seen once. This TCR came from a woman under 30 in good health. This chain links TRBV7-3 with TRBJ2-5, with 11 bases matching TRBD2. The specimen sequenced was naive CD4+ T cells from blood. In DNA form, the CDR3 reads TGTGCCAGCAGCCTGACTAGCGGGGTCCAAGAGACCCAGTACTTC. Translated, it gives CASSLTSGVQETQYF.